Presented here are 3 T cell receptor beta chains from one specimen sequenced in a study of blood T cells in healthy people across ages. Then a second PCR, running roughly 7 to 11 cycles, was carried out with a sample-barcoded 5' primer and a J-beta primer mix. One entry per CDR3 protein results from TCRdb running MiXCR on the 5' RACE reads. The sample lists 1.5 million to 2 million distinct CDR3 sequences; 28% were seen once. Material for sequencing was blood. The receptors were sampled from a woman aged 25 to 45 in good health.

This clonotype came up a few times. DNA of the CDR3: TGTGCCAGCCGCTATAGGGGGCAATTCTACGAGCAGTACTTC. It codes for CASRYRGQFYEQYF. The rearrangement uses TRBV27 and TRBJ2-7, with TRBD1 matching 7 bases. The CDR3 has 14 amino acids. Losses at the gene ends were 8 bases for V and 3 bases for J; bases not matched to a gene: 10. The germline CDR1 and CDR2 sequences are MNHEY and SMNVEV (reference sequence).

The chain employs TRBV19 and TRBJ2-7, with TRBD2 matching over 8 bases. V lost 7 bases and J lost 2; bases outside the gene matches: 7. The length of the CDR3 is 14 residues. Germline V gives CDR1 LNHDA, CDR2 SQIVND (reference sequence). The CDR3 DNA is TGTGCCAGTAAGGGGCGGGGGGACACCTACGAGCAGTACTTC. This translates into CASKGRGDTYEQYF.

The rearrangement joins TRBV7-3 to TRBJ2-3; D is unclear. The CDR3 length is 12 residues. The V gene lost 6 bases and the J gene lost 7 bases, with 11 bases spanning the gap. Germline V gene lookup returns CDR1 SGHTA and CDR2 FQGTGA. The CDR3 region has the DNA TGTGCCAGCAGTTCGGACCGTCATACGCAGTATTTT. It codes for CASSSDRHTQYF.